This TCR beta chain was sequenced during a study of CXCR3-negative and CXCR3-positive naive CD8 T cells. Preparation of TRB cDNA libraries relied on 5' RACE carrying UMI labels. After re-calling the 5' RACE reads, TCRdb lists one entry per CDR3 protein, DNA absent. The table lists about 40,000 distinct CDR3 sequences. Germline loops: CDR1 LNHNV, CDR2 YYDKDF (reference sequence). The CDR3 loop spans 14 amino acids. The chain is built from TRBV15 and TRBJ1-2; TCRdb lists TRBD1, though no DNA is available to test this call. This receptor was identified in a human donor in good health. Some clones in this sample may be carry-over from other donors' samples. The sample consisted of naive CXCR3- CD8+ T cells from blood. Subset defined: CD45RO-CCR7+CD27+CD95- naive CD8+ T cells lacking CXCR3 (TNR3-). CDR3: CATSRSPTGTGYTF. Complete variable domain (other parts from reference TRBV15 and TRBJ1-2): DAMVIQNPRYQVTQFGKPVTLSCSQTLNHNVMYWYQQKSSQAPKLLFHYYDKDFNNEADTPDNFQSRRPNTSFCFLDIRSPGLGDTAMYLCATSRSPTGTGYTFGSGTRLTVV.